This TCR beta chain was identified during a study of long-term antiretroviral therapy in people with HIV (dated by TCRdb to between 2021 and 2024). Study-level background: The earliest samples were collected roughly a decade before the 2015 WHO recommendation for immediate ART, at a time when ART was usually postponed until CD4 counts fell. This retrospective serial study examined whether starting ART and sustained HIV suppression were associated with changes in the composition and diversity of the TRB repertoire in peripheral blood. The cohort contributed fewer than 200 cryopreserved PBMC samples from a few dozen adults with confirmed HIV infection, collected serially over a mean of 6 years (range 1-12). Of the roughly 27 participants with HIV, about a dozen were female. No cross-contamination during QIAcube processing was shown when test extractions of a monoclonal T-cell line were performed alongside 33 polyclonal samples. What the work shows at the level of the full study, not this receptor alone: HIV repertoires had narrower CDR3 length ranges than controls, and the network structure suggested an antigen-experienced repertoire that shifted only slightly toward naive after ART. The samples were dated from about 2004 to 2017, and the ART regimens that were used may be less effective than current ART regimens. No data were available on ART adherence, viral resistance or therapy changes, limiting inferences about post-ART repertoire changes. A significant increase in TRB diversity was found to be associated with ART initiation, although TRB diversity was observed to remain significantly below that of transplant donor controls even after long-term ART. Because cell numbers in pre-ART samples were limited, unsorted PBMC were profiled instead of sorted CD4+ and CD8+ T cells. The repertoire was dominated across all time points by expanded TRB clones identified before ART initiation, although this dominance was seen to fluctuate and to decrease in many PLHIV after ART. Owing to limited PBMC availability, only the TCR beta chain was sequenced, without alpha chain pairing.

Comment on this clone: Its antigen remains unidentified. No much larger clone exists at a distance of one base, and base qualities are not known.

Sequencing of the TRB variable region was done with the immunoSEQ hsTCRB v3.0 assay at survey level resolution. The target sequencing depth for TRB was about 40,000-50,000 T-cell genomes per sample. Pooled TRB libraries were sequenced on an Illumina MiSeq with a v3 150-cycle kit. Per the authors' processing: Repertoire analysis ran in R within a reproducible Nextflow workflow covering QC, data transformation and analysis. Custom analyses were implemented in LymphoSeq2, an R package for AIRR-Seq data exploration. Four samples that yielded fewer than 5000 total TRB sequences were excluded, so that fewer than 250 HIV repertoires were analyzed. Among the approximately 180 retained HIV repertoires, 55 to 65 were collected before ART initiation and roughly 130 after ART initiation. Repertoires were downsampled to 5000 TRB nucleotide sequences, with summary statistics averaged over 100 downsampling iterations. Only TRB sequences with CDR3 regions of at least seven amino acids were retained for analysis. Two measures captured diversity: a Shannon entropy-derived clonality score and the Gini coefficient. Repertoire networks linked the top 5000 CDR3 amino acid sequences whenever two sequences differed by an edit distance of one. Antigen specificity groups and MHC restriction were predicted for TRB CDR3 amino acid sequences with GLIPH2. To flag known CMV, EBV, HIV or tissue antigen associations, CDR3 amino acid sequences were matched against VDJdb and McPAS-TCR. Pre-ART, post-ART and control groups were compared with Wilcoxon signed-rank tests and Holm-Bonferroni correction. The table was pulled from immuneACCESS by TCRdb, which kept in-frame rearrangements only. Such tables lose some clones; where checked, under half of the loss comes from unresolved V genes, and the rest has no known cause. D and trimming come from the DNA, and the V and J calls and clone size come from that table. This sample gives 25,000 to 35,000 clones in total; over 70% of them show up just once. Of the sample, roughly 8% is held by the ten largest clones.

Inclusion was restricted to participants for whom at least one PBMC sample before ART initiation and at least two post-ART samples were available. Treatment was received in the United States of America by all participants with HIV. Before DNA extraction, cryopreserved samples of about 0.9-11 million PBMC were thawed and washed. At the time of the earliest PBMC sample for each participant with HIV, ages ranged from roughly 23 to 55 years. Each participant contributed PBMC samples from 1-4 timepoints before ART initiation and 2-8 timepoints after ART initiation, with a median of 7 samples. Serial HIV viral load, CD4+ T-cell count, ART history and demographic data were obtained for every participant. Genomic DNA was extracted from unsorted PBMC with a Qiagen kit on a QIAcube, with processing performed in batches of 12 samples. The clonotype originates from a woman aged 45-59 years with HIV. The source was unsorted PBMCs, collected 3.1 years after starting antiretroviral therapy.

The CDR3 sequence is CASSLRRDRVIGSGANVLTF. The nucleotide sequence reads as follows: TGTGCCAGCAGTTTAAGGCGGGACAGGGTTATAGGCTCTGGGGCCAACGTCCTGACTTTC. The chain uses TRBV27 and TRBJ2-6; TRBD1 matches 9 bases in the middle. The CDR3, from cysteine to phenylalanine, totals 20 residues. The entry retains the CDR3 DNA only, 60 bases that are in frame from base 1. Germline trimming amounts to 2 bases on V and 0 bases on J, with 11 as the count of junction bases outside the gene matches. Reading the germline V gene (reference sequence) gives CDR1 MNHEY and CDR2 SMNVEV.